Following are 5 T cell receptor beta chains from one sample sequenced in a study of T cell responses to AZD1222 COVID-19 vaccine. Clones were read by immunoSEQ multiplex PCR, and TCRdb kept only the in-frame ones, dropping some. The sample contains about 140,000 clones, roughly 90% of which appear only once. The source was peripheral blood, collected on day 0 of AZD1222 vaccination. These receptors all come from an adult in good health.

The chain is built from TRBV7-9 and TRBJ1-1; D gene unclear. The V gene lost 5 bases and the J gene lost 4 bases, with 14 bases spanning the gap. This CDR3 has 14 residues. CDR1 SEHNR and CDR2 FQNEAQ come from the germline V gene (reference sequence). Here the CDR3 DNA reads TGTGCCAGCAGCCCAATTACGGGAGGCACTGAAGCTTTCTTT. It specifies CASSPITGGTEAFF.

The V gene is TRBV4-2, the J gene TRBJ2-5; D may be TRBD2 (6 bases). The CDR3 contains 15 residues. CDR1 and CDR2 (germline): LGHNA, YNFKEQ. Trimming cost V 0 bases and J 2 bases, with 10 bases left between them. The DNA for the CDR3 is TGTGCCAGCAGCCAAGAGCCGGCGGGGCAAGAGACCCAGTACTTC. As protein: CASSQEPAGQETQYF.

V gene TRBV18 combines with J gene TRBJ2-1, with 9 nucleotides matching TRBD2. Germline V gene data show CDR1 as KGHSH and CDR2 as LQKENI. With 5 bases clipped from V and 5 bases from J, the junction kept 13 bases outside the gene matches. The CDR3 runs to 17 residues. CDR3 amino acids: CASSSYPGTSSNNEQFF. The CDR3 region has the DNA TGTGCCAGCTCATCTTACCCCGGGACTAGCTCTAACAATGAGCAGTTCTTC.

This clone was seen just once. DNA of the CDR3: TGTGCCAGCAGCTTAAGCGGGACAGGGCTATTGAACACTGAAGCTTTCTTT. Translation: CASSLSGTGLLNTEAFF. This chain uses TRBV11-2 with TRBJ1-1, with 9 positions matching TRBD1. Germline assignment: CDR1 SGHAT and CDR2 FQNNGV. This CDR3 is 17 amino acids long. V was pared by 2 bases and J by 0 bases, with 7 bases of the junction left unmatched. Full variable domain (rest looked up from reference TRBV11-2 and TRBJ1-1): EAGVAQSPRYKIIEKRQSVAFWCNPISGHATLYWYQQILGQGPKLLIQFQNNGVVDDSQLPKDRFSAERLKGVDSTLKIQPAKLEDSAVYLCASSLSGTGLLNTEAFFGQGTRLTVV.

The chain joins TRBV27 to TRBJ1-2; the match to TRBD1 covers 8 bases. V was clipped by 0 bases and J by 6 bases; unmatched bases: 0. CDR3 length: 13 residues. Germline assignment: CDR1 MNHEY and CDR2 SMNVEV (reference sequence). CDR3: CASSLSTGDGYTF. The CDR3 region has the DNA TGTGCCAGCAGTTTATCGACAGGGGATGGCTACACCTTC.